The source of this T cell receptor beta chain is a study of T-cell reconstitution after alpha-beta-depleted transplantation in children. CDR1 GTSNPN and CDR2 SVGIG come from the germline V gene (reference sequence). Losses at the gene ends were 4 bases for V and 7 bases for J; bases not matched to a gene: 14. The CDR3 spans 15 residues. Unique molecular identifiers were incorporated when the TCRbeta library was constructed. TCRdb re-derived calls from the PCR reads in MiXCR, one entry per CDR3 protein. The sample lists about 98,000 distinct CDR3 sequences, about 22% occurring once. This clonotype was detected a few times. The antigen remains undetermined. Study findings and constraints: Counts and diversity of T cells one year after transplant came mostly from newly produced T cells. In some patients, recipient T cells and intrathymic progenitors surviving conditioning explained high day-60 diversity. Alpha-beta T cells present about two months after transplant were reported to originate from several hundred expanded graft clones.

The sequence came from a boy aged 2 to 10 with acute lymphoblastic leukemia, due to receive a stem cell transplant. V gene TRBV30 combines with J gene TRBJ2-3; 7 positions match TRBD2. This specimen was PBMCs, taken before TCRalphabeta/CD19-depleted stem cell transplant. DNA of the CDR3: TGTGCCTGGAAAATGGCTAGCGGTCCAGCTAATACGCAGTATTTT. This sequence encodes CAWKMASGPANTQYF. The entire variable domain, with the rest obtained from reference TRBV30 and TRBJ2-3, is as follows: SQTIHQWPATLVQPVGSPLSLECTVEGTSNPNLYWYRQAAGRGLQLLFYSVGIGQISSEVPQNLSASRPQDRQFILSSKKLLLSDSGFYLCAWKMASGPANTQYFGPGTRLTVL.